These 12 T cell receptor beta chains share one sample of origin, sequenced in a study of CD8 T cells in ankylosing spondylitis. Each CDR3 protein gets one entry after TCRdb re-called the 5' RACE reads with MiXCR. The profile covers some 140,000 distinct CDR3 sequences, with roughly 8% appearing a single time and less than 7.5% taken by the ten largest. Sequenced sample: synovial fluid, either unsorted or a sorted T cell fraction (not recorded which). The origin of the receptors is a male donor with ankylosing spondylitis.

This clonotype has only a few counts. The rearrangement links TRBV4-3 to TRBJ2-1, with D perhaps given as TRBD1 or TRBD2 (5 bases each). Germline V lookup: CDR1 LGHNA, CDR2 YSLEER. V gave up 2 bases and J gave up 3 bases, with 11 bases separating them. This CDR3 has 15 residues. The CDR3 nucleotides read TGCGCCAGCAGCCAATGGCGAGGGGACTACAATGAGCAGTTCTTC. This gives the protein CASSQWRGDYNEQFF.

V gene TRBV7-2 combines with J gene TRBJ1-2, with D uncertain. Germline assignment: CDR1 SGHTA and CDR2 FQGNSA. The length of the CDR3 is 15 residues. Trimming stripped 5 bases from V and 0 bases from J, with 13 bases between. The CDR3 is CASSHSSGSNYGYTF. Here the CDR3 DNA reads TGTGCCAGCAGCCATTCGTCGGGTTCTAACTATGGCTACACCTTC.

The chain recombines TRBV10-3 with TRBJ2-3, with D maybe TRBD2 (6 bases). V lost 6 bases to trimming and J lost 1 base, with 11 bases between them. Germline-derived CDR1 and CDR2 are ENHRY and SYGVKD. This CDR3 is 14 amino acids long. The CDR3 DNA follows: TGTGCCATCAGGACGGGACTTCGCACAGATACGCAGTATTTT. This translates into CAIRTGLRTDTQYF.

In this sample, this clonotype turned up a few times. The rearrangement joins TRBV28 to TRBJ2-3, with 14 bases matching TRBD2. This CDR3 region has 17 residues. After removal of 4 bases from V and 3 bases from J, the junction contained 6 bases not matched to a gene. The V gene's germline CDR1 is MDHEN and CDR2 SYDVKM. The CDR3 DNA sequence: TGTGCCAGCAGTTCCCAGACTAGCGGGAGGGCTACAGATACGCAGTATTTT. Translating gives CASSSQTSGRATDTQYF.

The chain carries TRBV27 and TRBJ1-5, with D uncertain. The CDR3 loop spans 13 amino acids. Trimming left V 5 bases short and J 4 bases short, with 9 bases between. Germline CDR1 is MNHEY and CDR2 is SMNVEV (reference sequence). The CDR3 region has the DNA TGTGCCAGCAGTCCCCCCGGAAATCAGCCCCAGCATTTT. Amino acids: CASSPPGNQPQHF.

This clonotype was seen a few times. The chain joins TRBV10-3 to TRBJ2-4, with D possibly matching TRBD1 (6 bases). Trimming pared 0 bases from V and 2 bases from J, leaving 17 bases between. The CDR3 is 18 residues long. Germline V gene sequence: CDR1 ENHRY, CDR2 SYGVKD. CDR3 sequence reads: CAISESGLPGTTKNIQYF. CDR3 nucleotide sequence: TGTGCCATCAGTGAGTCAGGTCTCCCGGGGACAACCAAAAACATTCAGTACTTC.

The chain couples TRBV20-1 to TRBJ1-2, with a weak D call TRBD1 (5 bases). Germline assignment: CDR1 DFQATT and CDR2 SNEGSKA (reference sequence). With 3 bases removed from V and 4 bases from J, the gap between germline ends came to 18 bases. This CDR3 region has 15 residues. The CDR3 region is CSARGGGTSIYGYTF. In DNA form, the CDR3 reads TGCAGTGCTAGGGGCGGGGGAACGTCTATCTATGGCTACACCTTC.

At least ten counts were recorded for this clonotype. The rearrangement joins TRBV4-1 to TRBJ2-7; 8 nucleotides agree with TRBD2. The CDR3 contains 14 residues. Losses at the gene ends were 3 bases for V and 4 bases for J; bases not matched to a gene: 5. Germline V gives CDR1 MGHRA, CDR2 YSYEKL. The DNA for the CDR3 is TGCGCCAGCAGCCAGGACGGGAGGGGATACGAGCAGTACTTC. Residues: CASSQDGRGYEQYF.

This clonotype is a singleton in its sample. This chain uses TRBV5-1 with TRBJ2-3, with 8 bases aligning to TRBD2. The CDR3 is 14 amino acids. V gave up 4 bases and J gave up 4 bases; unmatched junction bases: 5. CDR1 SGHRS and CDR2 YFSETQ come from the germline V gene. The CDR3 bases are TGCGCCAGCAGCCCCGGGGGGGAGGCAGATACGCAGTATTTT. As protein: CASSPGGEADTQYF. The whole variable domain, remainder taken from reference TRBV5-1 and TRBJ2-3, is KAGVTQTPRYLIKTRGQQVTLSCSPISGHRSVSWYQQTPGQGLQFLFEYFSETQRNKGNFPGRFSGRQFSNSRSEMNVSTLELGDSALYLCASSPGGEADTQYFGPGTRLTVL.

The chain couples TRBV10-3 to TRBJ2-1; 11 bases align to TRBD2. The ends lost 6 bases at V and 7 bases at J; junction bases unmatched: 5. Germline loops: CDR1 ENHRY, CDR2 SYGVKD. The CDR3 covers 14 residues. DNA of the CDR3: TGTGCCATCAGCGTAGCGGGAGGGCTAAATGAGCAGTTCTTC. Translating gives CAISVAGGLNEQFF.

This clonotype was seen at least ten times. CDR3 in amino acids: CASTRTSGGAGTDTQYF. CDR3 DNA: TGTGCCAGCACCCGGACTAGCGGGGGGGCCGGGACAGATACGCAGTATTTT. V is TRBV5-4 and J is TRBJ2-3; 15 nucleotides align to TRBD2. This CDR3 is 17 amino acids long. Trimming at V came to 6 bases and at J to 3 bases, leaving 8 bases not matched to a gene. Looked up from germline, CDR1 is SGHNT and CDR2 is YYREEE (reference sequence).

This clonotype was seen many times. The chain uses TRBV28 and TRBJ1-1; TRBD1 might be the D (5 bases). V was shortened by 8 bases and J by 0 bases, with 16 bases between the two germline ends. Germline V lookup: CDR1 MDHEN, CDR2 SYDVKM. This CDR3 comprises 15 residues. DNA for the CDR3: TGTGCCAGCCTTACCGGGACGCTCATGAACACTGAAGCTTTCTTT. Protein: CASLTGTLMNTEAFF.